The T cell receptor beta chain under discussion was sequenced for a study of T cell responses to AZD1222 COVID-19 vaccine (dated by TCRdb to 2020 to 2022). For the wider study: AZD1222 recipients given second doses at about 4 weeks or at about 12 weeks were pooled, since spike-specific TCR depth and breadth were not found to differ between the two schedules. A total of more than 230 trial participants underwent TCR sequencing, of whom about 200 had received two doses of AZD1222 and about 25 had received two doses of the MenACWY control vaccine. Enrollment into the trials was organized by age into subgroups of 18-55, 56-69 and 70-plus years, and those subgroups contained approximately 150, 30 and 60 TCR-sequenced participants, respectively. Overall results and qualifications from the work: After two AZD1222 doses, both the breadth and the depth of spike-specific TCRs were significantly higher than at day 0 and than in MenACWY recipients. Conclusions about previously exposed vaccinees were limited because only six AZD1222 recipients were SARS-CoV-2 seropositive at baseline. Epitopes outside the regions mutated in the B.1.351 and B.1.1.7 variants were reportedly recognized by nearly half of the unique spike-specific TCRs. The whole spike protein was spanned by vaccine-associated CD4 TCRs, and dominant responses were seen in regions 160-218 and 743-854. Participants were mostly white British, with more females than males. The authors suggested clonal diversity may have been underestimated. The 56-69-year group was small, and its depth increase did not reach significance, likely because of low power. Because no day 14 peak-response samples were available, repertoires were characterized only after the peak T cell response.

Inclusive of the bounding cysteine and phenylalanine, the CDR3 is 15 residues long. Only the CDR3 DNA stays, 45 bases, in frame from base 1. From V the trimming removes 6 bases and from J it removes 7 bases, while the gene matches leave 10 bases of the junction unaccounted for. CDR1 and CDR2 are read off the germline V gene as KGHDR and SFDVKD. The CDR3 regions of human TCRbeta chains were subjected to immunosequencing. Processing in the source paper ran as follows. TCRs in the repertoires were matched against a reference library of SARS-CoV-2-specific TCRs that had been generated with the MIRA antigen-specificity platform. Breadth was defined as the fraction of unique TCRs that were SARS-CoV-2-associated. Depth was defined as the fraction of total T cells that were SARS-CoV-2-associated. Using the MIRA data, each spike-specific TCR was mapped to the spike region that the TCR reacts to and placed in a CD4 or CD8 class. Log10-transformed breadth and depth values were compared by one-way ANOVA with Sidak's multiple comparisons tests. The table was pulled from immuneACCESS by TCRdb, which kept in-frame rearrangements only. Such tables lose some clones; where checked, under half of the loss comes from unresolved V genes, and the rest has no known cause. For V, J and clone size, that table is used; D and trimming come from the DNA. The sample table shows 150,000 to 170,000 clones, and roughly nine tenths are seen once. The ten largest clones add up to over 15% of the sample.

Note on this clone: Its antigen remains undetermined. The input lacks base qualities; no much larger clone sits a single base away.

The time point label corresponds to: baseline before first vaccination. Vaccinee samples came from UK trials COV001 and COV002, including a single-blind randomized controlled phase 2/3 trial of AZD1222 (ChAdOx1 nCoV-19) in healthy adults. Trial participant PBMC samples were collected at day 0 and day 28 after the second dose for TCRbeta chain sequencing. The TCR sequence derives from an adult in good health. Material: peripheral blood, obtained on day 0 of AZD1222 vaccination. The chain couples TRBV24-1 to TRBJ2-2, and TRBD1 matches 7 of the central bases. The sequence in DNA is TGTGCCACCAGTCTAGGGAGACAGGGTCACGGGGAGCTGTTTTTT. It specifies CATSLGRQGHGELFF.